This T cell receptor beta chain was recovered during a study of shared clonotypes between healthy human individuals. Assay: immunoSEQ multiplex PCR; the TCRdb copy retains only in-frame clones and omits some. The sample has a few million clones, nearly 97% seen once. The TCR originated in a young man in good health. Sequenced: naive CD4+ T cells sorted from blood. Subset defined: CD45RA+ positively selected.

CDR3 nucleotide sequence: TGTGCCAGCAGCGCGGGACAGGGGATCCCTGAAGCTTTCTTT. It encodes CASSAGQGIPEAFF. The chain carries TRBV11-1 and TRBJ1-1; the match to TRBD1 covers 10 bases. Trimming took 5 bases from V and 6 from J; bases not matched to a gene: 6. CDR3 length equals 14 residues. CDR1 SGHAT and CDR2 FQDESV come from the germline V gene (reference sequence).